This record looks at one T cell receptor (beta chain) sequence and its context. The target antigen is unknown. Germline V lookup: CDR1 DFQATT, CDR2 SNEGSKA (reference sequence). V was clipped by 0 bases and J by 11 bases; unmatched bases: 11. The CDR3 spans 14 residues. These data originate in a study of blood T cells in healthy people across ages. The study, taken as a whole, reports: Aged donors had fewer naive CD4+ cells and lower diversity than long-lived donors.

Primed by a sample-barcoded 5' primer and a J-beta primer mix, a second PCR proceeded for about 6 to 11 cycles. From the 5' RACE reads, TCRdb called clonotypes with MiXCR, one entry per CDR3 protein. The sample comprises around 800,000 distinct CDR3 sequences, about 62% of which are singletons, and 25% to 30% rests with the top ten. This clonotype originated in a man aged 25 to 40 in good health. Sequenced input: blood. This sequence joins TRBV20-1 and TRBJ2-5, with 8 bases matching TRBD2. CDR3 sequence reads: CSARDAGGYNEQYF. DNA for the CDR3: TGCAGTGCTAGAGATGCGGGAGGCTACAATGAGCAGTACTTC.